This TCR beta chain stems from a study of molecular identifiers for immune sequencing clone quantification. Trimming cost V 8 bases and J 1 base; bases outside gene matches: 14. This CDR3 is 18 amino acids long. TCRdb called the PCR reads again in MiXCR, with one record for every CDR3 protein. The table records approximately 500,000 distinct CDR3 sequences, about 22% of them present only once. Concerning this clonotype itself: This clone may be a read error of a much larger clone one base away. This CDR3 fails to terminate in the conserved phenylalanine or tryptophan, so it likely reflects a read error.

Sequencing was done on a sample of naive CD8+ T cells from blood, with Jurkat cell RNA spiked in. Subset: FACS-sorted CD8+CD4-CCR7+CD45RA+ naive T cells. The chain links TRBV5-3 to TRBJ2-5, with TRBD2 matching 13 bases. TRBV5-3 is classed as an ORF, of uncertain function. The TCR comes from a human donor in good health. Some libraries in this study had Jurkat cell RNA spiked in. The CDR3: CASSFGLAGARLQETQYS. The CDR3 DNA reads TGTGCCAGCAGTTTTGGACTAGCGGGGGCTCGACTCCAAGAGACCCAGTACTCC.